The 11 T cell receptor beta chains reported below all come from one sample, sequenced in a study of PD-1 blockade in classical Hodgkin lymphoma. After autologous stem cell transplantation all patients relapsed, and prior brentuximab vedotin exposure differed between cohorts. The protocol was immunoSEQ multiplex PCR, while the TCRdb copy is restricted to in-frame clones and leaves out a portion. This sample has around 45,000 clones; around three quarters occur once, and the top ten carry 2.8%. Sequencing used peripheral blood mononuclear cells (PBMCs), obtained before the second cycle of nivolumab. Receptors originate from a human donor with classical Hodgkin lymphoma.

The chain recombines TRBV14 with TRBJ2-7; D not resolved. V lost 6 bases to trimming and J lost 2 bases, with 14 bases between them. CDR3 size: 14 residues. The germline V gene has CDR1 SGHDN and CDR2 FVKESK. CDR3 nucleotides: TGTGCCAGCAGGTGGGCCCAAACTACCTACGAGCAGTACTTC. As protein: CASRWAQTTYEQYF. The full variable domain, rest sourced from reference TRBV14 and TRBJ2-7, is EAGVTQFPSHSVIEKGQTVTLRCDPISGHDNLYWYRRVMGKEIKFLLHFVKESKQDESGMPNNRFLAERTGGTYSTLKVQPAELEDSGVYFCASRWAQTTYEQYFGPGTRLTVT.

The chain couples TRBV4-2 to TRBJ2-1, with 13 bases fitting TRBD2. Looked up from germline, CDR1 is LGHNA and CDR2 is YNFKEQ. CDR3 length: 15 residues. V shed 6 bases, J shed 8 bases, and the junction held 7 bases outside the gene matches. The CDR3 coding sequence is TGTGCCAGCAGAATAACTAGCGGGGGGGCCGATGAGCAGTTCTTC. This encodes CASRITSGGADEQFF.

This clone came up a few times. The V call is TRBV5-8, the J call TRBJ2-5; a possible D gene is TRBD2 (5 bases). This CDR3 spans 16 amino acids. Deletions cut 4 bases from V and 0 bases from J, with 16 bases between. CDR1 and CDR2 from the germline V gene are SGHTS and YDEGEE. The CDR3 spells CASSRLGVENQETQYF. CDR3 DNA: TGTGCCAGCAGCCGCCTCGGGGTGGAGAACCAAGAGACCCAGTACTTC.

This clone is medium-sized within its sample. This chain's CDR3 is CASSPRGDEQYF. CDR3 DNA sequence: TGTGCCAGCTCACCCAGGGGAGACGAGCAGTACTTC. The chain links TRBV18 to TRBJ2-7, with D possibly TRBD1 on 6 matching bases. The CDR3 contains 12 residues. Deletions cut 3 bases from V and 5 bases from J, with 8 bases between. Germline V gene data show CDR1 as KGHSH and CDR2 as LQKENI.

The genes are TRBV6-5 and TRBJ2-7; 9 nucleotides match TRBD1. This CDR3 comprises 15 residues. Losses at the gene ends were 4 bases for V and 3 bases for J; bases not matched to a gene: 7. Germline loops: CDR1 MNHEY, CDR2 SVGAGI. Written as DNA, the CDR3 is TGTGCCAGCAGTTTGGGGACAGGGATCTTCTACGAGCAGTACTTC. It is translated as CASSLGTGIFYEQYF.

The chain links TRBV6-9 to TRBJ2-1, with D uncertain. The CDR3 contains 14 residues. Germline-derived CDR1 and CDR2 are MNHGY and SVAAGI. V dropped 4 bases and J dropped 1 base, with 8 bases sitting between them. The chain's CDR3 is CASSSDLSYNEQFF. CDR3 DNA sequence: TGTGCCAGCAGTTCGGACCTATCCTACAATGAGCAGTTCTTC.

The gene calls are TRBV11-2 and TRBJ2-7; 7 nucleotides line up with TRBD2. After removal of 11 bases from V and 2 bases from J, the junction contained 21 bases not matched to a gene. This CDR3 region has 17 residues. The germline V gene encodes CDR1 SGHAT and CDR2 FQNNGV. In DNA, the CDR3 is TGTGCCTCTAGGGGATCGGGGGGAAGTTTGCATCCCTACGAGCAGTACTTC. As protein: CASRGSGGSLHPYEQYF.

V is TRBV27 and J is TRBJ2-2; TRBD1 is a possible D gene (6 bases). The CDR3 spans 15 residues. The germline V and J ends were trimmed by 5 bases and 5 bases, with 15 bases remaining between them. Germline V CDR1 and CDR2: MNHEY, SMNVEV (reference sequence). The CDR3 region is CASSRNLQGTGELFF. In DNA, the CDR3 is TGTGCCAGCAGTCGCAATCTACAGGGAACCGGGGAGCTGTTTTTT.

There are a few counts of this clone. The chain links TRBV2 to TRBJ2-3, with 9 bases matching TRBD1. V gave up 6 bases and J gave up 0 bases; unmatched junction bases: 13. The CDR3 is 18 residues long. Germline V CDR1 and CDR2: SNHLY, FYNNEI. The CDR3 sequence is CASSKRQGDVSSTDTQYF. The CDR3 nucleotides are TGTGCCAGCAGCAAACGACAGGGGGACGTTTCTAGCACAGATACGCAGTATTTT.

The chain employs TRBV7-8 and TRBJ2-1; 8 nucleotides align to TRBD2. Germline lookup yields CDR1 SGHVS and CDR2 FQNEAQ. J was trimmed by 8 bases and V by 2 bases; bases with no gene match: 14. There are 17 residues in the CDR3. CDR3: CASSLSTWAGGAYEQFF. For the CDR3, the DNA is TGTGCCAGCAGCTTAAGTACGTGGGCGGGGGGTGCCTATGAGCAGTTCTTC.

This clone was observed once. The rearrangement joins TRBV6-5 to TRBJ2-2, with D possibly being TRBD1 or TRBD2 (6 bases each). The V end was cut by 7 bases, the J end by 6 bases, with 15 bases between. Germline V CDR1 and CDR2: MNHEY, SVGAGI. The CDR3 spans 14 residues. This CDR3 is CASISPGAAGELFF. The CDR3 DNA sequence: TGTGCCAGCATTTCCCCGGGGGCTGCCGGGGAGCTGTTTTTT.